The text below deals with one T cell receptor (beta chain). Antigen specificity is unknown. Here immunoSEQ multiplex PCR was the method, and the copy in TCRdb shows in-frame clones only, minus some. Of roughly 26,000 clones listed, approximately 90% are singletons. Trimming removed 5 bases from V and 1 base from J; junction bases left unmatched: 1. The CDR3 runs to 16 residues. Germline CDR1 is SNHLY and CDR2 is FYNNEI. In every patient, relapse followed autologous stem cell transplantation, while exposure to brentuximab vedotin differed. The data originate from a study of PD-1 blockade in classical Hodgkin lymphoma. Study conclusions and caveats: Healthy donors reportedly exceeded newly diagnosed patients in baseline TCR diversity.

The source is a human donor with classical Hodgkin lymphoma. The sequencing here drew on peripheral blood mononuclear cells (PBMCs), taken at baseline. The chain has TRBV2 and TRBJ2-6; 11 positions match TRBD1. The DNA for the CDR3 is TGTGCCAGCAGTCGGGACAGGGGGTCTGGGGCCAACGTCCTGACTTTC. Protein product: CASSRDRGSGANVLTF.